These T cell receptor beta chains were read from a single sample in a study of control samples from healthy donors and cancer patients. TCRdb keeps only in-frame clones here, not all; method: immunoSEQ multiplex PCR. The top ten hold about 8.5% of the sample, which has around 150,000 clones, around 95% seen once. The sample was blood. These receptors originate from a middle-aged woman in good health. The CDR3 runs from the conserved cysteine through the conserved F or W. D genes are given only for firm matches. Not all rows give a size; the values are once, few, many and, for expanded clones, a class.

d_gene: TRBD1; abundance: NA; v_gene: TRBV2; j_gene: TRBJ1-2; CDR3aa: CASSGLGFGAGDSSRHYGYTF; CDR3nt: TGTGCCAGCAGTGGTTTGGGTTTTGGGGCTGGGGACAGTTCGAGACACTATGGCTACACCTTC
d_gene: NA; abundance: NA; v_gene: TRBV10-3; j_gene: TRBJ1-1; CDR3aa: CAISESGRGGHTEAFF; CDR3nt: TGTGCCATCAGTGAGTCTGGTCGAGGGGGTCACACTGAAGCTTTCTTT
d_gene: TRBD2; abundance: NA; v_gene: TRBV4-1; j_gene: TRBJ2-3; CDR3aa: CASSQGYFSAGGSDTQYF; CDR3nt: TGCGCCAGCAGCCAAGGGTATTTTAGTGCGGGGGGATCAGATACGCAGTATTTT
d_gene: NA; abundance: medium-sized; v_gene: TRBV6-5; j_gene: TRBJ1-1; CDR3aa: CASSYSKAVNTEAFF; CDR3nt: TGTGCCAGCAGTTACTCGAAGGCGGTGAACACTGAAGCTTTCTTT
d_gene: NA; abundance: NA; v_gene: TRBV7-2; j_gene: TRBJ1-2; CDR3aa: CASSLVRGVPAPYGYTF; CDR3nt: TGTGCCAGCAGCTTAGTAAGGGGGGTTCCCGCTCCCTATGGCTACACCTTC
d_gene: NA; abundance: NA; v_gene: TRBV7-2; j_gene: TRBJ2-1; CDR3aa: CASSLDPGFYNEQFF; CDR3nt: TGTGCCAGCAGCTTAGACCCCGGGTTCTACAATGAGCAGTTCTTC
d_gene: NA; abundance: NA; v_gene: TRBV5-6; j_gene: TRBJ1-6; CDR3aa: CASSLFGSSYNSPLHF; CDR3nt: TGTGCCAGCAGCTTGTTTGGCAGTTCATATAATTCACCCCTCCACTTT
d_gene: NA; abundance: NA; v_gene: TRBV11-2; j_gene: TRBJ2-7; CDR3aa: CASSLENSYEQYF; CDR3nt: TGTGCCAGCAGCTTAGAGAATTCCTACGAGCAGTACTTC
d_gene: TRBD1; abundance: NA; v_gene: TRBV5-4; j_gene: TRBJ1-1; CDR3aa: CASRKGQGAQGKPEAFF; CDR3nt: TGTGCCAGCAGAAAGGGACAGGGGGCGCAGGGTAAACCTGAAGCTTTCTTT
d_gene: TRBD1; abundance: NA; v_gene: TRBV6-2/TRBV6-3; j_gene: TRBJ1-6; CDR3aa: CASSYSWDSGRFPLHF; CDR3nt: TGTGCCAGCAGTTACTCCTGGGACAGTGGACGATTCCCCCTCCACTTT
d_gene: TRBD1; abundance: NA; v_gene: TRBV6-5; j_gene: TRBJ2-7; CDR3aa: CASSYSGQTHEQYF; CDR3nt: TGTGCCAGCAGTTACTCGGGACAGACCCACGAGCAGTACTTC
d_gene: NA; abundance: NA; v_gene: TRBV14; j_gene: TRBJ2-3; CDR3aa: CASSLGDTQYF; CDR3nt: TGTGCCAGCAGCTTGGGAGATACGCAGTATTTT
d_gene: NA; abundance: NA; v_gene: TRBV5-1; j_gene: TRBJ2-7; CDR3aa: CASRNLPGEQYF; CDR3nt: TGCGCCAGCAGGAATCTGCCTGGAGAGCAGTACTTC
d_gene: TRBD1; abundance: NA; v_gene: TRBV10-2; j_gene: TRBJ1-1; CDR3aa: CASGTGGVTEAFF; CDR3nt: TGCGCCAGCGGGACAGGGGGCGTCACTGAAGCTTTCTTT
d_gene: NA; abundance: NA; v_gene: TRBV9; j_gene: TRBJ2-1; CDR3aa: CASSVGNSYNEQFF; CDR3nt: TGTGCCAGCTCCGTTGGGAACTCCTACAATGAGCAGTTCTTC
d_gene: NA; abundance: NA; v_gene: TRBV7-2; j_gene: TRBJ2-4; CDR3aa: CASSLVGSPAKNIQYF; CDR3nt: TGTGCCAGCAGCTTAGTAGGGTCCCCAGCCAAAAACATTCAGTACTTC
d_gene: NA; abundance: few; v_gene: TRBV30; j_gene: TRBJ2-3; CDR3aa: CAWRESRSEKDTQYF; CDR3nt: TGTGCCTGGAGGGAGAGTAGGAGTGAGAAAGATACGCAGTATTTT
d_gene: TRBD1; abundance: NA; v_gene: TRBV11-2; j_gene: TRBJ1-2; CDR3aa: CASSQFGTVGSGYTF; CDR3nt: TGTGCCAGCAGCCAGTTCGGGACAGTCGGGTCTGGCTACACCTTC
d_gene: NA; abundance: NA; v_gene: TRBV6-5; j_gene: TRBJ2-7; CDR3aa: CASSYSSGVSYEQYF; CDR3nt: TGTGCCAGCAGTTACTCTTCAGGGGTTTCCTACGAGCAGTACTTC